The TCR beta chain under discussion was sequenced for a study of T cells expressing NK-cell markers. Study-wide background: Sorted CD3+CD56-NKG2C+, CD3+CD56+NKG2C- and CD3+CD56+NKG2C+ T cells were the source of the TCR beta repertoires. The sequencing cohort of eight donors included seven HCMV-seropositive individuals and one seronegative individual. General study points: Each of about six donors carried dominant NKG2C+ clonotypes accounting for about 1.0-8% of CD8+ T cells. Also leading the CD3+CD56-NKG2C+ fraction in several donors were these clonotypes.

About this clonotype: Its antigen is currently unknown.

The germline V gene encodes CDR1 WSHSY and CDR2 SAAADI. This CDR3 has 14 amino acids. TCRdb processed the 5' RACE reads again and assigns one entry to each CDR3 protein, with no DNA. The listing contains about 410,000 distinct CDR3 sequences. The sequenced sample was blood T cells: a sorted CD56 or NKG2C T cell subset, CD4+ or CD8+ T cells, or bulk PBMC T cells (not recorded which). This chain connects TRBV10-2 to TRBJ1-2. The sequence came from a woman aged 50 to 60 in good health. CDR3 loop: CASSESVGVYGYTF.